This TCR beta chain was found in a study of T cells in Graves' hyperthyroidism and ophthalmopathy. Trimming took off 5 bases at V and 1 base at J, with 18 bases between the two ends. The CDR3 consists of 16 residues. The V gene's germline CDR1 is KGHSH and CDR2 LQKENI. RNA transcripts yielded amplified TCR beta CDR3 regions. RT-PCR in the first round (using the HTBI primer set) targeted the TCR CDR3. TCRdb passed the multiplex PCR reads through MiXCR, listing each CDR3 protein once. The sample contains roughly 600,000 distinct CDR3 sequences, roughly 15% of which appear only once. This clonotype was counted ten times or more.

The V and J genes are TRBV18 and TRBJ2-7; D possibly matches TRBD1 or TRBD2 (5 bases each). Sequencing was done on a sample of blood. This clonotype was sampled from a woman between 50 and 59 years old with Graves' ophthalmopathy. The CDR3 sequence is CASSSQARDGSYEQYF. For the CDR3, the DNA is TGTGCCAGCTCATCACAGGCCCGGGACGGATCCTACGAGCAGTACTTC.